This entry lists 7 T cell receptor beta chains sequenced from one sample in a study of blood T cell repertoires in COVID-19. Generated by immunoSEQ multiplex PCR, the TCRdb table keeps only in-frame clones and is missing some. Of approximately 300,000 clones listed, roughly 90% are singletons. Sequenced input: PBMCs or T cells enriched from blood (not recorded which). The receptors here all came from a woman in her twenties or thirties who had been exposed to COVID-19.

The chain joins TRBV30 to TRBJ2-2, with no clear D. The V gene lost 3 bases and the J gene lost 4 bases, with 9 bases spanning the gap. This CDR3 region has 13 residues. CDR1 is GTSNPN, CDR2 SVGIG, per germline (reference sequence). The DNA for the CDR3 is TGTGCCTGGAGAGACGGGTTCACCGGGGAGCTGTTTTTT. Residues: CAWRDGFTGELFF.

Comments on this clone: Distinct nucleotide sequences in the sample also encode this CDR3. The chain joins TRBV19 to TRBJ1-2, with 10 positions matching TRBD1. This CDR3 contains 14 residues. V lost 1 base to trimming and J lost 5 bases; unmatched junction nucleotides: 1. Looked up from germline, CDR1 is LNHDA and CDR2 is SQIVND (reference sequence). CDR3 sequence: CASSIGQGAYGYTF. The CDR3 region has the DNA TGTGCCAGTAGTATAGGACAGGGGGCGTATGGCTACACCTTC.

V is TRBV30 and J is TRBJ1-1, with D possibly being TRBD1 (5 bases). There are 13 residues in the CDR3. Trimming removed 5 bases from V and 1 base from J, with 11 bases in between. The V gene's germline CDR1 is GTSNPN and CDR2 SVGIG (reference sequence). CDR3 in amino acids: CAWREQGNTEAFF. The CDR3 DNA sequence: TGTGCCTGGCGGGAGCAGGGGAACACTGAAGCTTTCTTT.

The CDR3 loop is CASSPGTGDYGYTF. For the CDR3, the DNA is TGTGCCAGCAGCCCCGGGACAGGGGACTATGGCTACACCTTC. The chain is built from TRBV3-1 (or the pseudogene TRBV3-2) and TRBJ1-2; 10 bases align to TRBD1. Germline CDR1 is LGHDT and CDR2 is YNNKEL (reference sequence). The ends lost 4 bases at V and 3 bases at J; junction bases unmatched: 2. This CDR3 has 14 amino acids.

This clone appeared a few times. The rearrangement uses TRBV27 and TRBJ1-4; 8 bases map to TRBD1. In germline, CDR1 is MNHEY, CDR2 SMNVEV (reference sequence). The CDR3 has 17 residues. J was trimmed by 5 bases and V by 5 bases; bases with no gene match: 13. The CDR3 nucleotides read TGTGCCAGCAGTCCCCGTCGGACAGGGAGGAGGAATGAAAAACTGTTTTTT. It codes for CASSPRRTGRRNEKLFF.

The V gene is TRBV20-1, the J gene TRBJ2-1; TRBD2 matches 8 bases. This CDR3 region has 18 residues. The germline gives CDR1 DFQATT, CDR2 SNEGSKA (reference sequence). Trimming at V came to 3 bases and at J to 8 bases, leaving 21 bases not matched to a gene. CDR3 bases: TGCAGTGCTAGTGCCCCCTGGGGTAGCGGGGATTATAGCGATGAGCAGTTCTTC. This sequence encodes CSASAPWGSGDYSDEQFF.

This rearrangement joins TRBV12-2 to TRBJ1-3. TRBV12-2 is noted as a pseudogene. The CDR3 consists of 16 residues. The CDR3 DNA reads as TGTGCAAGTCGCTTAGTTTCCCCCCGCTCTGGAAACACCATATATTTT. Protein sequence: CASRLVSPRSGNTIYF.